The 10 T cell receptor beta chains below all came from one sample that was sequenced in a study of identical twins. In TCRdb, the 5' RACE reads were re-called with MiXCR into one record per CDR3 protein. This sample has hundreds of thousands of distinct CDR3 sequences; 21% occur once, and the top ten carry about 4.3%. These data also formed part of another study, on T cells expressing NK-cell markers.

Sequenced sample: PBMCs. All receptors come from a woman between 18 and 29 years old in good health.

This clonotype was seen only a few times. The CDR3 loop reads CASSENGGAGYTF. Here the CDR3 DNA reads TGTGCCAGCAGTGAAAATGGCGGGGCTGGCTACACCTTC. The gene calls are TRBV6-1 and TRBJ1-2; TRBD1 might be the D (5 bases). The germline gives CDR1 MNHNS, CDR2 SASEGT. The CDR3 spans 13 residues. The V end lost 2 bases, the J end lost 7 bases, and 11 bases lay between the germline ends.

The chain carries TRBV20-1 and TRBJ2-5; possibly TRBD2 for D (5 bases). V was shortened by 5 bases and J by 5 bases, with 24 bases between the two germline ends. This CDR3 contains 16 residues. The germline CDR1 and CDR2 sequences are DFQATT and SNEGSKA (reference sequence). CDR3 loop: CSAEPSTGRTGETQYF. The CDR3 DNA sequence: TGCAGTGCTGAACCGTCGACCGGACGGACGGGGGAGACCCAGTACTTC.

The chain employs TRBV7-2 and TRBJ2-5; D might be TRBD1 (7 bases). The CDR3 is 17 amino acids. Germline CDR1 is SGHTA and CDR2 is FQGNSA. Trimming took off 1 base at V and 4 bases at J, with 19 bases between the two ends. This chain's CDR3 is CASSLGFGGGATETQYF. In DNA, the CDR3 is TGTGCCAGCAGCTTAGGTTTTGGAGGGGGCGCGACAGAGACCCAGTACTTC.

The sample holds a few counts of this clonotype. V usage is TRBV10-2 and J usage is TRBJ1-4; D unclear. The CDR3 is made up of 14 amino acids. Germline V lookup: CDR1 WSHSY, CDR2 SAAADI. Deletions cut 10 bases from V and 0 bases from J, with 12 bases between. The CDR3, as DNA: TGCGCCACATCGGTACCAGCAACTAATGAAAAACTGTTTTTT. It codes for CATSVPATNEKLFF.

This clonotype was recorded a few times. The rearrangement links TRBV2 to TRBJ2-3; 7 nucleotides align to TRBD1. The CDR3 sequence is 12 residues long. V dropped 7 bases and J dropped 4; count of bases not matched to a gene: 2. CDR1 is SNHLY and CDR2 is FYNNEI in the germline V gene. The CDR3, as DNA: TGTGCCAGCAATGACAGGGCAGATACGCAGTATTTT. This sequence encodes CASNDRADTQYF. The whole variable domain, filled in from reference TRBV2 and TRBJ2-3, reads EPEVTQTPSHQVTQMGQEVILRCVPISNHLYFYWYRQILGQKVEFLVSFYNNEISEKSEIFDDQFSVERPDGSNFTLKIRSTKLEDSAMYFCASNDRADTQYFGPGTRLTVL.

V and J are TRBV7-9 and TRBJ2-7; 10 nucleotides line up with TRBD2. Per germline, CDR1 SEHNR and CDR2 FQNEAQ (reference sequence). The CDR3 is made up of 14 amino acids. V lost 5 bases and J lost 6; bases outside the gene matches: 7. In nucleotides, the CDR3 is TGTGCCAGCAGCCCGACTAGCGGGTTAATCGAGCAGTACTTC. Its protein is CASSPTSGLIEQYF.

CDR3 in amino acids: CASTPPYPSEQYF. CDR3 nucleotide sequence: TGTGCCAGCACCCCCCCCTATCCTTCCGAGCAGTACTTC. The chain uses TRBV6-2 or TRBV6-3 and TRBJ2-7; D is undetermined. V lost 7 bases, J lost 6 bases, and 16 bases lay in between. In germline, CDR1 is MNHEY, CDR2 SVGEGT. CDR3 length: 13 amino acids.

The genes are TRBV5-1 and TRBJ1-4, with 8 positions matching TRBD1. V was pared by 3 bases and J by 8 bases, with 9 bases of the junction left unmatched. CDR1 is SGHRS and CDR2 is YFSETQ in the germline V gene. This CDR3 has 15 residues. The CDR3 region has the DNA TGCGCCAGCAGCTCCCAGGGGGCCTCGTGGGAAAAACTGTTTTTT. The encoded protein is CASSSQGASWEKLFF.

This clonotype was picked up many times. The chain employs TRBV6-5 and TRBJ2-1; 13 positions agree with TRBD2. V was clipped by 2 bases and J by 7 bases; unmatched bases: 2. This CDR3 has 15 amino acids. The germline V gene has CDR1 MNHEY and CDR2 SVGAGI. CDR3 sequence reads: CASSYPGLAGNEQFF. The CDR3 coding sequence is TGTGCCAGCAGTTACCCGGGACTAGCGGGGAATGAGCAGTTCTTC.

The table lists this clonotype with many counts. CDR3 region: CSVLGGARTDTQYF. As DNA, the CDR3 is TGCAGCGTTTTAGGGGGCGCCCGGACAGATACGCAGTATTTT. This chain joins TRBV29-1 and TRBJ2-3, with TRBD1 matching over 7 bases. CDR3 length equals 14 residues. Looked up from germline, CDR1 is SQVTM and CDR2 is ANQGSEA. The J segment lost 3 bases and the V segment lost 5 bases, leaving 8 bases of the junction unmatched.